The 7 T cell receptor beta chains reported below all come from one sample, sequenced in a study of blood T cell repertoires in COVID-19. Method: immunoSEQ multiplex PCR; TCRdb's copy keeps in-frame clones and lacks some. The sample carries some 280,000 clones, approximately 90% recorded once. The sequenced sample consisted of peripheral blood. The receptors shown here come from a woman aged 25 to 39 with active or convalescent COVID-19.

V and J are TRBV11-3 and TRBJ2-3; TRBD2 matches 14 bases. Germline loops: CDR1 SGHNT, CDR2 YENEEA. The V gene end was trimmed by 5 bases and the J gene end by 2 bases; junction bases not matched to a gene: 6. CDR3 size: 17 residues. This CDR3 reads CASSVGLAGGPTDTQYF. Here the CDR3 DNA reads TGTGCCAGCAGCGTCGGACTAGCGGGGGGACCCACAGATACGCAGTATTTT.

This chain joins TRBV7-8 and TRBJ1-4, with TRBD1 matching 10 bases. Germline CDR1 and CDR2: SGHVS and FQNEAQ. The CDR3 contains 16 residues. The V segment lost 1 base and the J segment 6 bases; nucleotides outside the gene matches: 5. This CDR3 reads CASSLGSGTGDEKLFF. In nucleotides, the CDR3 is TGTGCCAGCAGCTTAGGGTCCGGGACAGGGGATGAAAAACTGTTTTTT.

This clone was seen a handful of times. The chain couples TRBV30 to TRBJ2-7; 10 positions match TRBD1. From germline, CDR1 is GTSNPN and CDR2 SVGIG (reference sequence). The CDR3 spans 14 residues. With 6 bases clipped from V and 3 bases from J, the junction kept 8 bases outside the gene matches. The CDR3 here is CACKRTGGFYEQYF. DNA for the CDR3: TGTGCCTGCAAACGGACAGGGGGGTTCTACGAGCAGTACTTC.

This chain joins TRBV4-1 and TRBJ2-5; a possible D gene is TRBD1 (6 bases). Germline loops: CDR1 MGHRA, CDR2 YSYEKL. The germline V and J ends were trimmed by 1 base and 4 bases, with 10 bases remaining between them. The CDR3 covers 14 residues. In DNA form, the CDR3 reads TGCGCCAGCAGCCAAGGGACAGTAAGAGAGACCCAGTACTTC. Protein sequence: CASSQGTVRETQYF.

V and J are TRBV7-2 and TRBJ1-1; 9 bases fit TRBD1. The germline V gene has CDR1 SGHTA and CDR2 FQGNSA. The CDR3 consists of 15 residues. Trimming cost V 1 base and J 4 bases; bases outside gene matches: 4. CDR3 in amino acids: CASSLEGQGVTEAFF. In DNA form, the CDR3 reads TGTGCCAGCAGCTTAGAGGGACAGGGAGTCACTGAAGCTTTCTTT.

CDR3 region: CASSQERWETGELFF. CDR3 bases: TGCGCCAGCAGCCAAGAAAGGTGGGAGACCGGGGAGCTGTTTTTT. The rearrangement joins TRBV4-3 to TRBJ2-2; possible D gene TRBD2, 5 bases. The V and J ends lost 0 bases and 5 bases respectively, with 10 bases between them. Looked up from germline, CDR1 is LGHNA and CDR2 is YSLEER. The CDR3 is 15 amino acids.

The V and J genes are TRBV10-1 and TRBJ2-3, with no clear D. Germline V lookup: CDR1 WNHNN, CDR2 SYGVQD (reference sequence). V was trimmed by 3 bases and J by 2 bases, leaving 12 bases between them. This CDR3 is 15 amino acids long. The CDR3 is CASSDGPALTDTQYF. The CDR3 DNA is TGCGCCAGCAGTGATGGGCCAGCTCTCACAGATACGCAGTATTTT.